This T cell receptor (beta chain) derives from a study of identical twins. Findings and limits, study-wide: Zero-insertion findings could be partly confounded by invariant cells (MAIT and iNKT cells). Cross-sectional statistical analysis was relied on for the conclusions, without the same donors being followed. Whereas memory repertoires showed no such difference, abundant cord blood beta clonotypes carried fewer insertions. Those out-of-frame alpha sequences shared by twins showed an excess of low generation probability.

A single record per CDR3 protein comes from TCRdb applying MiXCR to the 5' RACE reads. The sample shows 700,000 or so distinct CDR3 sequences, over 8.5% of them seen only once. On this clonotype: Its matching antigen is unknown.

This sample also belongs to another study, concerning yellow fever vaccine responses in identical twins.

This TCR came from a woman aged 18-29 years in good health. Sequences were obtained from PBMCs.

CDR3 loop: CASSQRLGFGEQYF. DNA of the CDR3: TGTGCCAGCAGTCAACGACTAGGCTTCGGCGAGCAGTACTTC. V usage is TRBV7-9 and J usage is TRBJ2-7; D is perhaps TRBD2 (6 bases). Germline V gene sequence: CDR1 SEHNR, CDR2 FQNEAQ (reference sequence). The CDR3 consists of 14 residues. V gave up 6 bases and J gave up 6 bases, with 18 bases separating them.